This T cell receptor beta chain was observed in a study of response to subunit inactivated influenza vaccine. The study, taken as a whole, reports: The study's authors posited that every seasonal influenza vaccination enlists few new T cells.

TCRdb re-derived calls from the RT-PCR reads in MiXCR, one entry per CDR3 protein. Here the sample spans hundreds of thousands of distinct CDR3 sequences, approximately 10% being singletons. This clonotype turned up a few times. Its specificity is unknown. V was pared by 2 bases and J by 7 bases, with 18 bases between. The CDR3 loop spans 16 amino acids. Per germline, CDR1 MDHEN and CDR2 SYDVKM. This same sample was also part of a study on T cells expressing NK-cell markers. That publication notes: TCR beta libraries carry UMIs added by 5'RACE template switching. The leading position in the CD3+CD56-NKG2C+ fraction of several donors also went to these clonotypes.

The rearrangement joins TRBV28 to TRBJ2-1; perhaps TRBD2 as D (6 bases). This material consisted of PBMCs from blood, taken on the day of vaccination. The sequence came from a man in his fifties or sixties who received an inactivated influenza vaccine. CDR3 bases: TGTGCCAGCAGTTTAACGGGACTCCCCTCCCAGAATGAGCAGTTCTTC. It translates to CASSLTGLPSQNEQFF.